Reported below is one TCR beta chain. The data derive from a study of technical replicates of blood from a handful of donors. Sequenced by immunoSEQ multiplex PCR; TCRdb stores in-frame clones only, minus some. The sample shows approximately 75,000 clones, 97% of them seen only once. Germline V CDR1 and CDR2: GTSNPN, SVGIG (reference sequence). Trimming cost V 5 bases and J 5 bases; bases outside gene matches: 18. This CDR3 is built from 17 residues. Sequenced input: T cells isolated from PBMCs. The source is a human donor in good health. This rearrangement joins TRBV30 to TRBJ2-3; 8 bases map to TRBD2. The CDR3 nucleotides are TGTGCCTGGGTGGGGGTTAAGGCGGGAGGCCGCCAAGATACGCAGTATTTT. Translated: CAWVGVKAGGRQDTQYF.